Presented here are 32 T cell receptor beta chains from one specimen sequenced in a study of T-cell memory formation after mild COVID-19. Via MiXCR, TCRdb re-called the 5' RACE reads, giving one row per CDR3 protein. The sample lists 500,000 to 600,000 distinct CDR3 sequences; roughly 18% were seen once. Sample: PBMCs or a T cell subset sorted from them (not recorded which). The receptors originated from an adult woman who had mild COVID-19 (a few samples of this study predate the infection). Cell type and time point are not known.

The chain carries TRBV15 and TRBJ1-5; possibly TRBD1 for D (6 bases). The ends were cut back, 3 bases at V and 5 bases at J, with 17 bases in the middle. Germline-derived CDR1 and CDR2 are LNHNV and YYDKDF (reference sequence). This CDR3 is 16 amino acids long. CDR3 sequence reads: CATSRDLQGSDQPQHF. The DNA for the CDR3 is TGTGCCACCAGCAGGGACCTACAGGGATCGGATCAGCCCCAGCATTTT.

Only a few counts were recorded for this clonotype. This sequence joins TRBV5-6 and TRBJ1-3, with a possible D match to TRBD1 (6 bases). Trimming took 3 bases from V and 11 from J, leaving 21 bases between them. The germline V gene has CDR1 SGHDT and CDR2 YYEEEE. The CDR3 is 15 amino acids. The CDR3 sequence: CASSSYGGARSAIYF. The CDR3 DNA reads TGTGCCAGCAGCTCTTACGGGGGGGCCCGGTCTGCCATATATTTT.

The chain employs TRBV25-1 and TRBJ2-7; D perhaps matches TRBD2 (6 bases). CDR1 is MGHDK, CDR2 SYGVNS, per germline. V was cut by 3 bases and J by 0 bases, with 9 bases left in between. The CDR3 contains 14 residues. The CDR3 DNA reads TGTGCCAGCAGTGACGGGGGTATCTCCTACGAGCAGTACTTC. Translated: CASSDGGISYEQYF.

J is TRBJ1-5 and V is TRBV3-1; D is ambiguous. The CDR3 spans 14 residues. Trimming cost V 1 base and J 2 bases, with 6 bases left between them. Germline-derived CDR1 and CDR2 are LGHDT and YNNKEL (reference sequence). The CDR3 DNA reads TGTGCCAGCAGCCAAGCAGGACGCAATCAGCCCCAGCATTTT. Its translation: CASSQAGRNQPQHF.

J is TRBJ2-3 and V is TRBV6-2 or TRBV6-3; 11 nucleotides line up with TRBD2. There are 16 residues in the CDR3. CDR1 and CDR2 from the germline V gene are MNHEY and SVGEGT. After removal of 5 bases from V and 2 bases from J, the junction contained 6 bases not matched to a gene. CDR3 bases: TGTGCCAGCAGTCGGTGGGGACTAGCGGACACAGATACGCAGTATTTT. Protein product: CASSRWGLADTDTQYF.

This clonotype was counted a few times. This rearrangement joins TRBV4-1 to TRBJ2-7, with 7 positions matching TRBD1. This CDR3 comprises 14 residues. Germline V gene lookup returns CDR1 MGHRA and CDR2 YSYEKL. The ends lost 3 bases at V and 6 bases at J; junction bases unmatched: 8. CDR3: CASSHPGQSVEQYF. CDR3 nucleotides: TGCGCCAGCAGCCACCCGGGACAGTCCGTCGAGCAGTACTTC.

CDR3 in amino acids: CASSLDGGGSYNSPLHF. The CDR3 DNA sequence: TGTGCCAGCAGCTTGGATGGAGGGGGCTCCTATAATTCACCCCTCCACTTT. The chain uses TRBV7-8 and TRBJ1-6; D is possibly TRBD1 (6 bases). The germline V gene encodes CDR1 SGHVS and CDR2 FQNEAQ. This CDR3 is 17 amino acids long. The V and J ends lost 3 bases and 0 bases respectively, with 12 bases between them.

This clonotype was detected a few times. The genes are TRBV5-1 and TRBJ1-1; possibly TRBD1 for D (5 bases). Trimming removed 4 bases at V and 1 base at J, with 11 bases between. This CDR3 comprises 14 residues. CDR1 SGHRS and CDR2 YFSETQ come from the germline V gene. The CDR3 bases are TGCGCCAGCAGCCAATACAGGAGGAACACTGAAGCTTTCTTT. Protein sequence: CASSQYRRNTEAFF.

In this sample, this clonotype turned up a few times. This chain links TRBV7-9 with TRBJ1-1; 7 bases are shared with TRBD1. Trimming removed 7 bases from V and 7 bases from J; junction bases left unmatched: 18. Germline lookup yields CDR1 SEHNR and CDR2 FQNEAQ (reference sequence). The CDR3 is 16 amino acids. Here the CDR3 reads CASTEFGQVGLGEAFF. The DNA for the CDR3 is TGTGCCAGCACCGAGTTCGGACAGGTCGGGTTAGGTGAAGCTTTCTTT.

In this sample, this clonotype turned up a few times. The CDR3 region is CAGTSATEAFF. DNA for the CDR3: TGTGCCGGGACTTCAGCCACTGAAGCTTTCTTT. V is TRBV12-3 or TRBV12-4 and J is TRBJ1-1; TRBD1 is a possible D gene (5 bases). The CDR3 covers 11 residues. The V gene lost 11 bases and the J gene lost 4 bases, with 11 bases spanning the gap.

The table lists this clonotype with a few counts. The V call is TRBV19, the J call TRBJ2-3; 12 bases fit TRBD2. CDR1 is LNHDA, CDR2 SQIVND, per germline (reference sequence). This CDR3 comprises 14 residues. V dropped 5 bases and J dropped 6; count of bases not matched to a gene: 3. CDR3: CASSGLAGGDTQYF. CDR3 in DNA: TGTGCCAGTAGTGGGCTAGCGGGAGGGGATACGCAGTATTTT.

In this sample, this clonotype turned up a few times. V gene TRBV12-3 or TRBV12-4 combines with J gene TRBJ2-2; D gene uncertain. The V end lost 4 bases, the J end lost 3 bases, and 15 bases lay between the germline ends. CDR3 size: 16 residues. The CDR3 coding sequence is TGTGCCAGCAGTTCAGTGTCTTCTGGGGACACCGGGGAGCTGTTTTTT. Encoded protein: CASSSVSSGDTGELFF.

J is TRBJ2-1 and V is TRBV20-1; 14 nucleotides match TRBD2. J was trimmed by 0 bases and V by 5 bases; bases with no gene match: 9. This CDR3 region has 18 residues. Germline loops: CDR1 DFQATT, CDR2 SNEGSKA (reference sequence). DNA of the CDR3: TGCAGTGCTCTCGGGACTAGCGGGGGCCATCTCTCCTACAATGAGCAGTTCTTC. It codes for CSALGTSGGHLSYNEQFF.

This clonotype occurred a few times. This chain links TRBV6-5 with TRBJ1-2; no clear D gene. The CDR3 is 13 amino acids. V was pared by 0 bases and J by 7 bases, with 9 bases between. Germline V gene data show CDR1 as MNHEY and CDR2 as SVGAGI. The CDR3 here is CASSYSGVGGYTF. CDR3 DNA: TGTGCCAGCAGTTACTCGGGCGTAGGTGGCTACACCTTC.

This clonotype was seen only a few times. This sequence joins TRBV19 and TRBJ2-7; a possible D gene is TRBD2 (6 bases). Trimming took 9 bases from V and 3 from J, leaving 21 bases between them. Germline CDR1 and CDR2: LNHDA and SQIVND (reference sequence). CDR3 size: 15 residues. The CDR3 DNA is TGTGCCAGAGAGAGGAAGACGGGAGCTCTCTACGAGCAGTACTTC. This encodes CARERKTGALYEQYF.

This clonotype has more than one count but fewer than ten. The V and J genes are TRBV5-5 and TRBJ2-3; 8 nucleotides line up with TRBD2. This CDR3 has 16 amino acids. V shed 4 bases, J shed 6 bases, and the junction held 13 bases outside the gene matches. Germline CDR1 and CDR2: SGHKS and YYEKEE (reference sequence). In DNA, the CDR3 is TGTGCCAGCAGCCCATTGGGACTAGTCTCATCCGATACGCAGTATTTT. It yields the protein CASSPLGLVSSDTQYF.

The sample holds a few counts of this clonotype. The chain carries TRBV18 and TRBJ2-7; 10 positions match TRBD1. Per germline, CDR1 KGHSH and CDR2 LQKENI. The CDR3 consists of 15 residues. The trim removed 3 bases at V and 5 bases at J, leaving 7 bases unmatched. The CDR3 sequence: CASSPERGQGHEQYF. The DNA of the CDR3 is TGTGCCAGCTCACCGGAACGGGGACAGGGGCACGAGCAGTACTTC.

Only a few counts were recorded for this clonotype. This sequence joins TRBV24-1 and TRBJ2-1, with TRBD2 matching over 11 bases. The ends lost 6 bases at V and 7 bases at J; junction bases unmatched: 10. The germline gives CDR1 KGHDR, CDR2 SFDVKD. There are 16 residues in the CDR3. The CDR3 DNA follows: TGTGCCACCAGTATGGCTCAGACTAGCGGGACAAATGAGCAGTTCTTC. Translated: CATSMAQTSGTNEQFF.

The chain joins TRBV30 to TRBJ2-2; 7 bases line up with TRBD2. The V gene's germline CDR1 is GTSNPN and CDR2 SVGIG (reference sequence). With 2 bases clipped from V and 4 bases from J, the junction kept 1 base outside the gene matches. The CDR3 length is 13 residues. The chain's CDR3 is CAWSSGTTGELFF. CDR3 nucleotides: TGTGCCTGGAGTAGCGGGACCACCGGGGAGCTGTTTTTT.

The chain employs TRBV7-9 and TRBJ2-1; D not certain. With 7 bases removed from V and 8 bases from J, the gap between germline ends came to 15 bases. CDR1 and CDR2 (germline): SEHNR, FQNEAQ (reference sequence). CDR3 size: 13 residues. In nucleotides, the CDR3 is TGTGCCAGCACCCGGCCCAGCTTAGATGAGCAGTTCTTC. Encoded protein: CASTRPSLDEQFF.

This clonotype was recorded once. This chain links TRBV6-1 with TRBJ2-3, with 8 bases that match TRBD2. J was trimmed by 4 bases and V by 2 bases; bases with no gene match: 8. Germline CDR1 MNHNS, CDR2 SASEGT. The CDR3 has 16 residues. The CDR3 sequence is CASSEIGGGGADTQYF. CDR3 nucleotide sequence: TGTGCCAGCAGTGAAATCGGGGGGGGCGGCGCAGATACGCAGTATTTT.

In this sample, this clonotype turned up a few times. The V and J genes are TRBV12-3 or TRBV12-4 and TRBJ2-3; D remains unclear. Trimming took off 5 bases at V and 7 bases at J, with 13 bases between the two ends. The CDR3 runs to 13 residues. CDR3 DNA: TGTGCCAGCAGTACCGACATTCCGTATACGCAGTATTTT. Its translation is CASSTDIPYTQYF.

This clonotype was counted only a few times. The chain couples TRBV24-1 to TRBJ2-2; 7 bases are shared with TRBD2. CDR3 length: 18 residues. Germline V lookup: CDR1 KGHDR, CDR2 SFDVKD. V lost 5 bases, J lost 7 bases, and 18 bases stayed unmatched. The CDR3, as DNA: TGTGCCACCAGTGGACCCCCGGGGGGAGGAGGACACGACGGGGAGCTGTTTTTT. This translates into CATSGPPGGGGHDGELFF.

The chain joins TRBV5-1 to TRBJ2-3; D is undetermined. The CDR3 runs 12 residues. Germline loops: CDR1 SGHRS, CDR2 YFSETQ. V was clipped by 8 bases and J by 3 bases, with 10 bases between them. CDR3 DNA sequence: TGCGCCAGTTCAGTTGAAACAGATACGCAGTATTTT. Translating gives CASSVETDTQYF.

This sequence joins TRBV30 and TRBJ1-2; no reliable D call. V gave up 2 bases and J gave up 8 bases, with 12 bases separating them. Germline V gene data show CDR1 as GTSNPN and CDR2 as SVGIG (reference sequence). The CDR3 is 12 residues long. CDR3 DNA sequence: TGTGCCTGGAGTCTAATGGTCAGCGGCTACACCTTC. Protein product: CAWSLMVSGYTF.

This clonotype was observed a handful of times. The V and J genes are TRBV5-1 and TRBJ2-1; 11 bases are a match to TRBD1. This CDR3 is 14 amino acids long. The ends lost 2 bases at V and 8 bases at J; junction bases unmatched: 3. Germline-derived CDR1 and CDR2 are SGHRS and YFSETQ. The CDR3, as DNA: TGCGCCAGCAGCTTCGGGACAGGGGGATATGAGCAGTTCTTC. It specifies CASSFGTGGYEQFF.

This clonotype showed up many times. The chain links TRBV4-2 to TRBJ1-1; 7 nucleotides line up with TRBD1. The CDR3 is made up of 14 amino acids. In germline, CDR1 is LGHNA, CDR2 YNFKEQ. V gave up 4 bases and J gave up 3 bases; unmatched junction bases: 5. In nucleotides, the CDR3 is TGTGCCAGCAGCCGAAAAGACAGGGACACTGAAGCTTTCTTT. The encoded protein is CASSRKDRDTEAFF.

The V and J genes are TRBV5-1 and TRBJ1-1; TRBD1 agrees at 7 bases. J lost 3 bases, V lost 3 bases, and 8 bases had no gene match. Germline V gene lookup returns CDR1 SGHRS and CDR2 YFSETQ. This CDR3 spans 15 amino acids. This chain's CDR3 is CASSYGPTGDTEAFF. In DNA form, the CDR3 reads TGCGCCAGCAGCTATGGCCCTACAGGGGACACTGAAGCTTTCTTT. The full variable domain, its missing parts supplied by reference TRBV5-1 and TRBJ1-1, is KAGVTQTPRYLIKTRGQQVTLSCSPISGHRSVSWYQQTPGQGLQFLFEYFSETQRNKGNFPGRFSGRQFSNSRSEMNVSTLELGDSALYLCASSYGPTGDTEAFFGQGTRLTVV.

CDR3 sequence reads: CASRLGQPIGNTIYF. For the CDR3, the DNA is TGTGCCAGCAGGCTGGGACAGCCTATTGGAAACACCATATATTTT. V usage is TRBV6-1 and J usage is TRBJ1-3; 7 bases agree with TRBD1. This CDR3 region has 15 residues. V lost 6 bases and J lost 3; bases outside the gene matches: 8. CDR1 MNHNS and CDR2 SASEGT come from the germline V gene.

The sample holds a few counts of this clonotype. The chain has TRBV30 and TRBJ1-5; perhaps TRBD1 as D (6 bases). Trimming cost V 1 base and J 9 bases, with 16 bases left between them. CDR3 length: 14 amino acids. Germline values: CDR1 GTSNPN, CDR2 SVGIG (reference sequence). The CDR3 DNA follows: TGTGCCTGGAGTGAAGGGACACCGGCTTTGCCCCAGCATTTT. This encodes CAWSEGTPALPQHF.

The J gene is TRBJ2-1, the V gene TRBV2; 12 bases are a match to TRBD2. After removal of 6 bases from V and 3 bases from J, the junction contained 6 bases not matched to a gene. The CDR3 extends over 16 amino acids. Germline-derived CDR1 and CDR2 are SNHLY and FYNNEI. The CDR3, as DNA: TGTGCCAGCAGATTAATGACTAGCGGGAGCTACAATGAGCAGTTCTTC. As protein: CASRLMTSGSYNEQFF.

This clonotype occurred once. This chain joins TRBV5-1 and TRBJ2-3; D is unclear. CDR3 length equals 16 residues. V lost 0 bases and J 1 base, leaving 12 bases between the germline ends. Germline V gives CDR1 SGHRS, CDR2 YFSETQ. The CDR3 coding sequence is TGCGCCAGCAGCTTGGAATCGGAGAGATGCACAGATACGCAGTATTTT. It codes for CASSLESERCTDTQYF.